These 21 T cell receptor beta chains were sequenced from one sample in a study of Graves' ophthalmopathy and Graves' hyperthyroidism. Amplification targeted the TCR beta CDR3 regions, with RNA transcripts as the source material. The authors performed first-round RT-PCR with HTBI primers and then a second-round multiplex PCR. From the multiplex PCR reads, TCRdb called clonotypes with MiXCR, one entry per CDR3 protein. Here the sample spans around 1.1 million distinct CDR3 sequences, around a third being singletons. The source material was peripheral blood or thyroid tissue (not recorded which). Every receptor here comes from an adult man with Graves' hyperthyroidism.

V is TRBV19 and J is TRBJ1-6; perhaps TRBD1 as D (5 bases). The CDR3 totals 14 residues. CDR1 is LNHDA, CDR2 SQIVND, per germline (reference sequence). The V end was cut by 7 bases, the J end by 7 bases, with 14 bases between. The CDR3 nucleotides read TGTGCCAGTACCGATCGGGGGAAAAATTCACCCCTCCACTTT. Protein: CASTDRGKNSPLHF.

The chain couples TRBV2 to TRBJ1-1; TRBD1 is a possible D gene (5 bases). V gave up 7 bases and J gave up 1 base, with 10 bases separating them. Germline values: CDR1 SNHLY, CDR2 FYNNEI. The CDR3 is 13 amino acids. The CDR3, as DNA: TGTGCCAGCAAGGCCGGACAGAACACTGAAGCTTTCTTT. This encodes CASKAGQNTEAFF.

This clonotype turned up a few times. V is TRBV29-1 and J is TRBJ2-3; possibly TRBD2 for D (5 bases). The CDR3 has 13 residues. V was clipped by 7 bases and J by 5 bases, with 16 bases between them. Germline assignment: CDR1 SQVTM and CDR2 ANQGSEA. The CDR3 here is CSASWVVGDTQYF. CDR3 sequence (DNA): TGCAGCGCTAGCTGGGTCGTGGGAGATACGCAGTATTTT.

Ten or more counts support this clonotype. The genes are TRBV2 and TRBJ1-4; D gene unclear. Germline V gene lookup returns CDR1 SNHLY and CDR2 FYNNEI. Trimming stripped 3 bases from V and 5 bases from J, with 22 bases between. The CDR3 loop spans 18 amino acids. The CDR3 spells CASSDDGDGSRLNEKLFF. In nucleotides, the CDR3 is TGTGCCAGCAGTGATGACGGCGACGGGTCCAGATTGAATGAAAAACTGTTTTTT.

As to this clonotype: The conserved final phenylalanine or tryptophan is absent from the CDR3, which likely points to a read error. The genes are TRBV29-1 and TRBJ1-2; D is ambiguous. The CDR3 runs to 12 residues. Germline V gives CDR1 SQVTM, CDR2 ANQGSEA. The CDR3 sequence is CSVRPVGYGYTL. In DNA, the CDR3 is TGTAGCGTCCGACCTGTTGGGTATGGCTACACCCTC.

This clonotype has just one count. The chain uses TRBV29-1 and TRBJ2-7; 7 positions agree with TRBD1. V lost 4 bases, J lost 2 bases, and 5 bases stayed unmatched. This CDR3 spans 13 amino acids. Germline values: CDR1 SQVTM, CDR2 ANQGSEA. This chain's CDR3 is CSVVGTETYEQYF. The CDR3 DNA sequence: TGCAGCGTTGTCGGGACAGAGACCTACGAGCAGTACTTC.

The gene calls are TRBV30 and TRBJ2-2; D is perhaps TRBD2 (5 bases). There are 14 residues in the CDR3. Trimming cost V 6 bases and J 5 bases, with 16 bases left between them. CDR1 is GTSNPN, CDR2 SVGIG, per germline (reference sequence). The chain's CDR3 is CACRTETLTGELFF. CDR3 bases: TGTGCCTGTAGGACTGAGACTTTGACCGGGGAGCTGTTTTTT.

This clonotype appeared many times. The chain combines TRBV12-3 or TRBV12-4 with TRBJ1-5, with D perhaps matching TRBD1 (6 bases). This CDR3 has 13 residues. V lost 4 bases and J lost 5, with 9 bases in between. The CDR3 nucleotides read TGTGCCAGCAGTTCTGCAGGGGATCAGCCCCAGCATTTT. It specifies CASSSAGDQPQHF.

The chain uses TRBV7-2 and TRBJ1-5; 10 bases agree with TRBD1. The CDR3 is 17 amino acids. Germline CDR1 SGHTA, CDR2 FQGNSA. The V gene end was trimmed by 2 bases and the J gene end by 6 bases; junction bases not matched to a gene: 10. CDR3 region: CASSLRPGQGSGQPQHF. In DNA form, the CDR3 reads TGTGCCAGCAGCTTACGTCCGGGACAGGGGAGCGGTCAGCCCCAGCATTTT.

Remarks on this clonotype: Just one base apart from a much larger clone, this may be a read error. The chain carries TRBV5-1 and TRBJ2-5, with D unresolved. The germline CDR1 and CDR2 sequences are SGHRS and YFSETQ. V was shortened by 5 bases and J by 3 bases, with 8 bases between the two germline ends. This CDR3 has 12 amino acids. CDR3 in DNA: TGCGCCAGCAGAGAGCCTGAAGAGACCCAGTACTTC. Protein: CASREPEETQYF.

This clonotype was seen more than once but under ten times. The chain has TRBV24-1 and TRBJ2-6; D remains unclear. Germline V gene sequence: CDR1 KGHDR, CDR2 SFDVKD. Trimming pared 0 bases from V and 4 bases from J, leaving 3 bases between. CDR3 size: 14 residues. The DNA for the CDR3 is TGTGCCACCAGTGATTTGCGGGGGGCCAACGTCCTGACTTTC. This encodes CATSDLRGANVLTF.

This clonotype was found a few times. J is TRBJ2-7 and V is TRBV20-1, with D possibly matching TRBD2 (5 bases). Trimming pared 3 bases from V and 5 bases from J, leaving 17 bases between. Looked up from germline, CDR1 is DFQATT and CDR2 is SNEGSKA (reference sequence). There are 14 residues in the CDR3. The CDR3 DNA follows: TGCAGTGCTAGGTCTGGCCTGGGGAGTAACGAGCAGTACTTC. Encoded protein: CSARSGLGSNEQYF.

The chain carries TRBV5-1 and TRBJ2-5; no definite D call. Trimming left V 5 bases short and J 3 bases short, with 5 bases between. Germline CDR1 and CDR2: SGHRS and YFSETQ. This CDR3 region has 11 residues. CDR3 sequence reads: CASRRKETQYF. In DNA form, the CDR3 reads TGCGCCAGCAGACGAAAAGAGACCCAGTACTTC.

This clonotype was recorded many times. The chain's CDR3 is CASLPAGVGETQYF. CDR3 nucleotides: TGTGCCAGCCTCCCTGCGGGAGTAGGTGAGACCCAGTACTTC. This chain links TRBV7-9 with TRBJ2-5, with TRBD2 identical over 7 bases. V was pared by 8 bases and J by 5 bases, with 11 bases of the junction left unmatched. This CDR3 region has 14 residues. Germline V gives CDR1 SEHNR, CDR2 FQNEAQ (reference sequence).

This clonotype was found once. The chain carries TRBV11-1 and TRBJ2-6; TRBD1 matches 9 bases. Germline loops: CDR1 SGHAT, CDR2 FQDESV (reference sequence). V trimming: 5 bases; J trimming: 6 bases; junction bases outside the gene matches: 17. This CDR3 contains 19 residues. The CDR3 reads CASSRTGGAWDTEANVLTF. The CDR3 nucleotides read TGTGCCAGCAGCCGTACAGGGGGCGCTTGGGACACTGAGGCCAACGTCCTGACTTTC.

This sequence joins TRBV10-3 and TRBJ2-7; no definite D call. Trimming stripped 4 bases from V and 3 bases from J, with 7 bases between. The CDR3 length is 12 residues. Germline V lookup: CDR1 ENHRY, CDR2 SYGVKD. The CDR3 DNA follows: TGTGCCATCAGTGGAGTCAACTACGAGCAGTACTTC. Protein sequence: CAISGVNYEQYF.

This clonotype was detected a few times. This rearrangement joins TRBV7-2 to TRBJ1-2, with a weak D call TRBD1 (6 bases). Per germline, CDR1 SGHTA and CDR2 FQGNSA. V was clipped by 5 bases and J by 3 bases, with 16 bases between them. This CDR3 is built from 15 residues. This chain's CDR3 is CASSQGGAMDYGYTF. For the CDR3, the DNA is TGTGCCAGCAGCCAAGGGGGGGCGATGGACTATGGCTACACCTTC.

This clonotype appeared many times. The genes are TRBV12-3 or TRBV12-4 and TRBJ1-2; 8 bases match TRBD1. The CDR3 has 15 residues. V lost 4 bases and J lost 4; bases outside the gene matches: 8. The CDR3 DNA sequence: TGTGCCAGCAGTTATCAGGGACAGGTCGGCTATGGCTACACCTTC. Protein: CASSYQGQVGYGYTF.

The chain joins TRBV5-6 to TRBJ1-1; D remains ambiguous. The CDR3 covers 15 residues. Between the trimmed V and J ends, which lost 1 base and 2 bases, there was a span of 12 bases. From germline, CDR1 is SGHDT and CDR2 YYEEEE. CDR3 sequence: CASSLYTVGNTEAFF. CDR3 nucleotide sequence: TGTGCCAGCAGCTTGTATACAGTTGGCAACACTGAAGCTTTCTTT.

In nucleotides, the CDR3 is TGTGCCATCAGTGCAGGGGCCGAGGGTCAGCCCCAGCATTTT. Amino acids: CAISAGAEGQPQHF. J is TRBJ1-5 and V is TRBV10-3; D perhaps matches TRBD1 (6 bases). Between the trimmed V and J ends, which lost 4 bases and 6 bases, there was a span of 13 bases. CDR3 size: 14 residues. The germline CDR1 and CDR2 sequences are ENHRY and SYGVKD.

The chain has TRBV5-1 and TRBJ2-7, with a tentative D call TRBD1 (7 bases). Germline CDR1 is SGHRS and CDR2 is YFSETQ. This CDR3 is built from 15 residues. Deletions cut 5 bases from V and 2 bases from J, with 17 bases between. In nucleotides, the CDR3 is TGCGCCAGCAGATACCTCGCCAGGGGGGCCTACGAGCAGTACTTC. The encoded protein is CASRYLARGAYEQYF.